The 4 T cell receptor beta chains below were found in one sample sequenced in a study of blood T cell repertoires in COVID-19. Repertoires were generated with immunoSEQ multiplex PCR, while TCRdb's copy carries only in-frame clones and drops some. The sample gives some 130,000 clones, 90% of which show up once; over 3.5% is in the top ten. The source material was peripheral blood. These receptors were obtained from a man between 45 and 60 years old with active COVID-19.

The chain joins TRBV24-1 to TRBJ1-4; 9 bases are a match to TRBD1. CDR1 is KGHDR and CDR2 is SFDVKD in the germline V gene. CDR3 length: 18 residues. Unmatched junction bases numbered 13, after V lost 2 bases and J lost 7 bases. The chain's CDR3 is CATSDYGTGFPPGEKLFF. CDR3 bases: TGTGCCACCAGTGATTACGGGACAGGGTTTCCTCCTGGTGAAAAACTGTTTTTT.

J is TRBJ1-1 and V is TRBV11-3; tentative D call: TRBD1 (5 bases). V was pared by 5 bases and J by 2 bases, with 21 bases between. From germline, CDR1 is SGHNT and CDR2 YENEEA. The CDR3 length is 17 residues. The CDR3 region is CASSPRGGEVSNTEAFF. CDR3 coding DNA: TGTGCCAGCAGCCCCCGGGGAGGGGAGGTATCTAACACTGAAGCTTTCTTT.

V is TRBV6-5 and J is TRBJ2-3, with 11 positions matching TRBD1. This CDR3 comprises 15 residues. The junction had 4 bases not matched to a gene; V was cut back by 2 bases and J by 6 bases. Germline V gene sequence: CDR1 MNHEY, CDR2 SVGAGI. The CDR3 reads CASSYRTGGADTQYF. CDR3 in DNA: TGTGCCAGCAGTTACCGGACAGGGGGCGCCGATACGCAGTATTTT.

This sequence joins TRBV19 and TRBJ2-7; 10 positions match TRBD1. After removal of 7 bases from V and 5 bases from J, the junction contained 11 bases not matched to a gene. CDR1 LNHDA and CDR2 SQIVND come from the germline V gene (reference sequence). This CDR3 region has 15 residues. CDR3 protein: CASKETGTGDNEQYF. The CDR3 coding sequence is TGTGCCAGTAAAGAGACCGGGACAGGGGACAACGAGCAGTACTTC.